This is a list of T cell receptor beta chains from one sample in a study of T cell responses to AZD1222 COVID-19 vaccine. TCRdb's copy holds only in-frame clones and misses some; the assay was immunoSEQ multiplex PCR. The sample yields more than 150,000 clones, 90% seen once. The specimen comprised peripheral blood, sampled on day 0 of AZD1222 vaccination. The source is an adult in good health. Both conserved end residues are part of each CDR3. A D gene is named only where the DNA matches it firmly. The size field is filled for only some rows; it gives once, few, many or a size class.

J: TRBJ2-2; size: .; V: TRBV7-9; D: TRBD2; DNA: TGTGCAAGGTTGCGGGAGACCACCGGGGAGCTGTTTTTT; CDR3: CARLRETTGELFF
J: TRBJ1-3; size: .; V: TRBV7-2; D: .; DNA: TGTGCCAGCAGCTTTTCGAGGGTGGGCTCTGGAAACACCATATATTTT; CDR3: CASSFSRVGSGNTIYF
J: TRBJ1-2; size: few; V: TRBV19; D: .; DNA: TGTGCCAGTAGTAGGCACTTTACGGGGGATGGCTACACCTTC; CDR3: CASSRHFTGDGYTF
J: TRBJ2-5; size: .; V: TRBV5-1; D: .; DNA: TGCGCCAGCAGCTTGAGAGAGGCCCAGGGGACGGAGACCCAGTACTTC; CDR3: CASSLREAQGTETQYF
J: TRBJ2-7; size: .; V: TRBV27; D: .; DNA: TGTGCCAGCGGTGTACAGGGTGCCGGGGGCCCCTACGAGCAGTACTTC; CDR3: CASGVQGAGGPYEQYF
J: TRBJ1-5; size: .; V: TRBV9; D: .; DNA: TGTGCCAGCAGCAGGGAGGGTTATAGCAATCAGCCCCAGCATTTT; CDR3: CASSREGYSNQPQHF
J: TRBJ2-7; size: .; V: TRBV27; D: .; DNA: TGTGCCAGCAGTTTATTGGGAGACTACTCCTACGAGCAGTACTTC; CDR3: CASSLLGDYSYEQYF
J: TRBJ2-1; size: once; V: TRBV19; D: .; DNA: TGTGCCAGTAGTATTGGGAGCAGCAATGAGCAGTTCTTC; CDR3: CASSIGSSNEQFF
J: TRBJ1-6; size: .; V: TRBV5-6; D: .; DNA: TGTGCCAGCAGCTCCGGGTTTTTGACAGGCAGTTCACCCCTCCACTTT; CDR3: CASSSGFLTGSSPLHF
J: TRBJ1-1; size: .; V: TRBV9; D: TRBD1; DNA: TGTGCCAGCAGCGTAGGAAGACAGGGCGGGACTGAAGCTTTCTTT; CDR3: CASSVGRQGGTEAFF
J: TRBJ1-1; size: .; V: TRBV25-1; D: .; DNA: TGTGCCAGCAGTGAACCACAGGGGAACACTGAAGCTTTCTTT; CDR3: CASSEPQGNTEAFF
J: TRBJ2-1; size: .; V: TRBV24-1; D: TRBD2; DNA: TGTGCCACCAGTGATGGCTGGACTAGCGGGAGCTACAATGAGCAGTTCTTC; CDR3: CATSDGWTSGSYNEQFF
J: TRBJ2-6; size: once; V: TRBV28; D: .; DNA: TGTGCCAGCAGTCTCGGGTTTTCTGGGGCCAACGTCCTGACTTTC; CDR3: CASSLGFSGANVLTF
J: TRBJ2-3; size: once; V: TRBV5-6; D: TRBD2; DNA: TGTGCCAGCAGCTTGGTGTTCGCGCGGGAGACGGGCACAGATACGCAGTATTTT; CDR3: CASSLVFARETGTDTQYF
J: TRBJ1-1; size: .; V: TRBV5-1; D: .; DNA: TGCGCCAGCAACCAGTTACAGGGTCCTAACACTGAAGCTTTCTTT; CDR3: CASNQLQGPNTEAFF
J: TRBJ2-7; size: .; V: TRBV27; D: .; DNA: TGTGCCAGCAGTTTGAGCAGCCGGAGCTCCTACGAGCAGTACTTC; CDR3: CASSLSSRSSYEQYF
J: TRBJ2-5; size: few; V: TRBV24-1; D: TRBD2; DNA: TGTGCCACCAGTGAACTAGGACTAGCGGGAGGAGTTGGACGGGAGACCCAGTACTTC; CDR3: CATSELGLAGGVGRETQYF
J: TRBJ1-3; size: .; V: TRBV11-3; D: .; DNA: TGTGCCAGCAGCCCCTCCGGAGCTGTCTCTGGAAACACCATATATTTT; CDR3: CASSPSGAVSGNTIYF
J: TRBJ2-1; size: .; V: TRBV5-6; D: .; DNA: TGTGCCAGCAGCTTTGGGCCAATAACCCCTAATGAGCAGTTCTTC; CDR3: CASSFGPITPNEQFF
J: TRBJ1-1; size: .; V: TRBV28; D: .; DNA: TGTGCCAGCAGCTGGGGGGGGACTGGAACTGAAGCTTTCTTT; CDR3: CASSWGGTGTEAFF
J: TRBJ2-5; size: .; V: TRBV18; D: .; DNA: TGTGCCAGCGCTCGGGAACGAGAGACCCAGTACTTC; CDR3: CASARERETQYF
J: TRBJ1-4; size: .; V: TRBV20-1; D: .; DNA: TGCAGTGCTAGTGATAGACAGTGGGATGAAAAACTGTTTTTT; CDR3: CSASDRQWDEKLFF
J: TRBJ2-3; size: .; V: TRBV4-3; D: TRBD2; DNA: TGCGCCAGCAGCCAAAGGACTAGCGGCACAGATACGCAGTATTTT; CDR3: CASSQRTSGTDTQYF
J: TRBJ2-1; size: .; V: TRBV27; D: .; DNA: TGTGCCAGCGAACACGAACTTGAGCAGTTCTTC; CDR3: CASEHELEQFF
J: TRBJ2-7; size: .; V: TRBV11-2; D: .; DNA: TGTGCCAGCAGCTTAGGTACGACAGCCTACGAGCAGTACTTC; CDR3: CASSLGTTAYEQYF
J: TRBJ1-6; size: .; V: TRBV28; D: .; DNA: TGTGCCAGCAGCCCGAATCGAGGGAGTGGGAATTCACCCCTCCACTTT; CDR3: CASSPNRGSGNSPLHF
J: TRBJ2-5; size: .; V: TRBV30; D: TRBD2; DNA: TGTGCCTGGACTAGCGGGAGACGTGAGACCCAGTACTTC; CDR3: CAWTSGRRETQYF
J: TRBJ2-7; size: .; V: TRBV5-1; D: .; DNA: TGCGCCAGCAGCTTGGATGGATCCTACGAGCAGTACTTC; CDR3: CASSLDGSYEQYF
J: TRBJ1-5; size: .; V: TRBV15; D: .; DNA: TGTGCCACCAGCAGAGCGCCCCTGGGGAATCAGCCCCAGCATTTT; CDR3: CATSRAPLGNQPQHF
J: TRBJ2-2; size: .; V: TRBV7-8; D: TRBD2; DNA: TGTGCCAGCAGCTTACGGCGCGGGGGTGACACCGGGGAGCTGTTTTTT; CDR3: CASSLRRGGDTGELFF
J: TRBJ1-4; size: .; V: TRBV7-8; D: .; DNA: TGTGCCAGCAGCTTAGTGGGTTCAAAGGGGTCTAAACTGTTTTTT; CDR3: CASSLVGSKGSKLFF
J: TRBJ1-4; size: .; V: TRBV3-1/TRBV3-2; D: TRBD1; DNA: TGTGCCAGCAGTCCCACCCAAGGGGGCGAAAAACTGTTTTTT; CDR3: CASSPTQGGEKLFF
J: TRBJ2-4; size: .; V: TRBV7-2; D: .; DNA: TGTGCCAGCAGCTATCTAGGATTTAACAGGGAGGGGGCCAAAAACATTCAGTACTTC; CDR3: CASSYLGFNREGAKNIQYF
J: TRBJ2-3; size: .; V: TRBV2; D: TRBD1; DNA: TGTGCCAGCAGTGAGACCAGGGACAGAGGCACAGATACGCAGTATTTT; CDR3: CASSETRDRGTDTQYF
J: TRBJ2-1; size: .; V: TRBV6-5; D: TRBD2; DNA: TGTGCCAGCAGCTTTAGCGGGAGCTCCTACAATGAGCAGTTCTTC; CDR3: CASSFSGSSYNEQFF
J: TRBJ1-6; size: .; V: TRBV19; D: .; DNA: TGTGCCAGTAGTATACTCGACGAAAAGTCAAGGAATTCACCCCTCCACTTT; CDR3: CASSILDEKSRNSPLHF
J: TRBJ2-2; size: .; V: TRBV28; D: .; DNA: TGTGCCAGCAGTTTAGCGGAGAACACCGGGGAGCTGTTTTTT; CDR3: CASSLAENTGELFF
J: TRBJ1-2; size: .; V: TRBV15; D: .; DNA: TGTGCCACCAGCAGCAGGGCCAAGTTGACCTTC; CDR3: CATSSRAKLTF
J: TRBJ1-5; size: .; V: TRBV6-5; D: .; DNA: TGTGCCAGTACGACAGGCCGCTGGGAGCCCCAGCATTTT; CDR3: CASTTGRWEPQHF
J: TRBJ1-2; size: .; V: TRBV6-2/TRBV6-3; D: .; DNA: TGTGCCAGCAGTTATCTTAACTATGGCTACACCTTC; CDR3: CASSYLNYGYTF
J: TRBJ2-2; size: .; V: TRBV4-1; D: TRBD1; DNA: TGCGCCAGCAGCCCCTGGGACAGAGACACCGGGGAGCTGTTTTTT; CDR3: CASSPWDRDTGELFF
J: TRBJ1-1; size: once; V: TRBV7-9; D: .; DNA: TGTGCCAGCAGCTTTTCCTGGGCGGTGAACACTGAAGCTTTCTTT; CDR3: CASSFSWAVNTEAFF
J: TRBJ2-5; size: .; V: TRBV4-2; D: TRBD2; DNA: TGTGCCAGCAGCCAAGATCTTCGGGGGGGAGGCCTCCAAGAGACCCAGTACTTC; CDR3: CASSQDLRGGGLQETQYF
J: TRBJ2-1; size: .; V: TRBV9; D: TRBD2; DNA: TGTGCCAGCAGCGCCCCAACCCTTGGACTAGCGACCAATGAGCAGTTCTTC; CDR3: CASSAPTLGLATNEQFF
J: TRBJ1-2; size: .; V: TRBV19; D: .; DNA: TGTGCCAGTAGTATGGCAGCGGGGTATGGCTACACCTTC; CDR3: CASSMAAGYGYTF
J: TRBJ2-7; size: few; V: TRBV2; D: TRBD1; DNA: TGTGCCAGCAGAAGGGACAGAAATACCTACGAGCAGTACTTC; CDR3: CASRRDRNTYEQYF
J: TRBJ1-1; size: few; V: TRBV21-1; D: .; DNA: TGTGCCAGCAGCAAAGTTAAGGAGGGAAACACTGAAGCTTTCTTT; CDR3: CASSKVKEGNTEAFF
J: TRBJ2-1; size: .; V: TRBV27; D: .; DNA: TGTGCCAGCAACCTCCAAGTGGGTAGAGAGCAGTTCTTC; CDR3: CASNLQVGREQFF
J: TRBJ2-1; size: .; V: TRBV27; D: .; DNA: TGTGCCAGCAGTTCAGGACTGAGAAACTACAATGAGCAGTTCTTC; CDR3: CASSSGLRNYNEQFF
J: TRBJ1-1; size: once; V: TRBV6-5; D: .; DNA: TGTGCCAGCAGGGCGCAGTACGGCACTGAAGCTTTCTTT; CDR3: CASRAQYGTEAFF